The present entry profiles one TCR beta chain with its context. Its recognized antigen is unknown. The record has no base qualities; no much larger clone is one base away. TCRdb names Illumina HiSeq 1500 as the instrument used. TCRdb redid the processing of the public reads, applying fastp at Q25 and MiXCR, and retained in-frame beta chains. All rows with the same CDR3 protein become a single entry with the most common DNA and genes. Across this sample there are about 240,000 distinct CDR3 sequences, with 9% to 15% seen only once. Around 1.6% of the sample rests with the top ten. The source of the sample is a study of T cell repertoires in cytomegalovirus infection (dated by TCRdb to the late 2010s). For context, the study as a whole: Donor HLA type was relevant to the analysis, because carriage of CMV infection together with the matching HLA type was indicated by public TCR beta signatures. Overall study results and their limits: Carriers of CMV infection plus the relevant HLA type were discriminated by the cumulative frequency of public TCR beta family members in the study cohort and in an independent roughly 370-donor cohort. The ex vivo response was dominated by HLA-C-restricted CMV-specific TCR beta clonotypes, and the single most frequent clonotype in two of eight donors was supplied by these HLA-C-restricted clonotypes.

V is cut by 4 bases and J by 10 bases, and the space between the germline ends is 14 bases. The CDR3 starts with the cysteine, ends with the phenylalanine, and has 14 residues. The read is trimmed to its CDR3 DNA, 42 bases read in frame from base 1. CDR1 and CDR2 are read off the germline V gene as LGHNA and YSLEER. The chain is encoded by TRBV4-3 joined to TRBJ1-6; TRBD1 might be the D gene, on 6 matching bases. The receptor comes from a human donor in good health (CMV status not recorded). Some clones in this sample may be carry-over from other donors' samples. Sequencing used PBMCs. The sequenced DNA: TGCGCCAGCAGCCGAGACAGGTTTCAATCACCCCTCCACTTT. It is translated as CASSRDRFQSPLHF.